This is a list of T cell receptor beta chains from one sample in a study of T cells in Graves' hyperthyroidism and ophthalmopathy. In TCRdb, the multiplex PCR reads were re-called with MiXCR into one record per CDR3 protein. The sample lists 610,000 or so distinct CDR3 sequences; around 46% were seen once. Material for sequencing was peripheral blood or thyroid tissue (not recorded which). The receptors shown here come from a woman under 30 with Graves' hyperthyroidism. Both conserved end residues are part of each CDR3.

v_call: TRBV25-1
cdr3_length: 11
j_call: TRBJ2-7
cdr3_aa: CASSEFPRQYF

v_call: TRBV5-1
cdr3_length: 14
j_call: TRBJ2-7
cdr3_aa: CASSQAGTTYEQYF

v_call: TRBV24-1
cdr3_length: 14
j_call: TRBJ1-2
cdr3_aa: CATSEKTGHYGYTF

v_call: TRBV9
cdr3_length: 12
j_call: TRBJ2-2
cdr3_aa: CASSVSTGELFF

v_call: TRBV6-5
cdr3_length: 15
j_call: TRBJ1-2
cdr3_aa: CASSSPPGTNYGYTF

v_call: TRBV13
cdr3_length: 13
j_call: TRBJ2-7
cdr3_aa: CASSIDRGREQYF

v_call: TRBV7-6
cdr3_length: 20
j_call: TRBJ2-2
cdr3_aa: CASSSLLAGEEWFEAGELFF

v_call: TRBV2
cdr3_length: 16
j_call: TRBJ2-2
cdr3_aa: CATSEFGTGGTGELFF

v_call: TRBV4-1
cdr3_length: 14
j_call: TRBJ1-1
cdr3_aa: CASSHHGQGSEAFF

v_call: TRBV9
cdr3_length: 15
j_call: TRBJ1-1
cdr3_aa: CASSATDRGVTEAFF

v_call: TRBV2
cdr3_length: 16
j_call: TRBJ1-5
cdr3_aa: CASNPPGGAGNQPQHF

v_call: TRBV19
cdr3_length: 14
j_call: TRBJ1-5
cdr3_aa: CASSIRTDLGPQHF

v_call: TRBV15
cdr3_length: 17
j_call: TRBJ2-5
cdr3_aa: CATSREWSRQLQETQYF

v_call: TRBV4-2
cdr3_length: 13
j_call: TRBJ2-7
cdr3_aa: CASSQAVGGEQYF

v_call: TRBV5-1
cdr3_length: 16
j_call: TRBJ2-2
cdr3_aa: CASSLTSGRLTGELFF

v_call: TRBV5-1
cdr3_length: 13
j_call: .
cdr3_aa: CASSRSGPPEQFF

v_call: TRBV7-8
cdr3_length: 16
j_call: TRBJ1-6
cdr3_aa: CASSPGTGGYNSPLHF

v_call: TRBV5-1
cdr3_length: 16
j_call: TRBJ2-7
cdr3_aa: CASSMGLAGGPDEQYF

v_call: TRBV20-1
cdr3_length: 12
j_call: TRBJ2-7
cdr3_aa: CSAQAGGGEQYF

v_call: TRBV29-1
cdr3_length: 12
j_call: TRBJ1-1
cdr3_aa: CSIGQGDTKAFF

v_call: TRBV7-2
cdr3_length: 15
j_call: TRBJ2-7
cdr3_aa: CASSPGAGVGDEQYF

v_call: TRBV2
cdr3_length: 12
j_call: TRBJ2-7
cdr3_aa: CARDLGAGEQYF

v_call: TRBV24-1
cdr3_length: 14
j_call: TRBJ2-5
cdr3_aa: CATSESARGETQYF

v_call: TRBV10-1
cdr3_length: 13
j_call: TRBJ1-2
cdr3_aa: CASSEPQGARYTF

v_call: TRBV4-1
cdr3_length: 16
j_call: TRBJ2-7
cdr3_aa: CASSQVSGPMTYEQYF

v_call: TRBV27
cdr3_length: 16
j_call: TRBJ1-5
cdr3_aa: CASSYGDSHSNQPQHF

v_call: TRBV5-1
cdr3_length: 15
j_call: TRBJ2-7
cdr3_aa: CASSLPRGDSYEQYF

v_call: TRBV19
cdr3_length: 15
j_call: .
cdr3_aa: CASSISTSGNNEQFF

v_call: TRBV5-1
cdr3_length: 17
j_call: TRBJ2-7
cdr3_aa: CTSSLRLAGGPSDEQYF

v_call: TRBV13
cdr3_length: 19
j_call: TRBJ2-5
cdr3_aa: CASSPVPGLAGRFQETQYF

v_call: TRBV30
cdr3_length: 15
j_call: TRBJ1-1
cdr3_aa: CAWSVGTLMNTEAFF

v_call: TRBV4-2
cdr3_length: 14
j_call: TRBJ2-5
cdr3_aa: CASSQGQLGETQYF

v_call: TRBV2
cdr3_length: 16
j_call: TRBJ2-7
cdr3_aa: CASTPLMTSGMYEQYF